This is a list of T cell receptor beta chains from one sample in a study of T cells in Graves' hyperthyroidism and ophthalmopathy. MiXCR, applied by TCRdb to the multiplex PCR reads, yields one record per CDR3 protein. The table has almost 600,000 distinct CDR3 sequences, about 45% seen once. Specimen: peripheral blood or thyroid tissue (not recorded which). The receptor source for this set is a woman under 30 with Graves' hyperthyroidism. The CDR3 runs from the conserved cysteine through the conserved F or W. D genes are given only for firm matches. Where a row states a size, it is once, few, many or the class of an expanded clone; other rows omit it.

length	D	V	J	size	DNA	CDR3
14	NA	TRBV29-1	TRBJ1-5	few	TGCAGCTTGGGGGGCAGGGATAGCAATCAGCCCCAGCATTTT	CSLGGRDSNQPQHF
13	NA	TRBV6-5	TRBJ2-2	many	TGTGCCACCGCCGGAGCGAACACCGGGGAGCTGTTTTTT	CATAGANTGELFF
14	NA	TRBV6-1	TRBJ2-7	few	TGTGCCAGCAGTGAAGGTCAGGTTACCTACGAGCAGTACTTC	CASSEGQVTYEQYF
16	NA	TRBV4-3	TRBJ1-1	NA	TGCGCCAGCAGCCAAGATGTTGGACTTATGAGCACTGAAGCTTTCTTT	CASSQDVGLMSTEAFF
13	NA	TRBV2	TRBJ1-1	NA	TGTGCCAGCAGAAAGGGACGGAACGCTGAAGCTTTCTTT	CASRKGRNAEAFF
12	NA	TRBV7-9	TRBJ1-2	many	TGTGCCAGCAGCTTAAGTGGGGATGGCTACACCTTC	CASSLSGDGYTF
15	NA	TRBV5-8	TRBJ1-1	NA	TGTGCCAGCAGCTTTTTTCGGGGGTCACGGGTAGAAGCTTTCTTT	CASSFFRGSRVEAFF
12	NA	TRBV7-2	TRBJ2-7	many	TGTGCCAGCAGCTTAGCACGCTACGAGCAGTACTTC	CASSLARYEQYF
16	TRBD1	TRBV6-6	TRBJ2-2	NA	TGTGCCAGCACCGACAAGGGACAGGGGAACACCGGGGAGCTGTTTTTT	CASTDKGQGNTGELFF
15	NA	TRBV24-1	TRBJ1-5	NA	TGTGCCACCAGTGATTTGAGCGTGGGAGTAGAGACCCAGCATTTT	CATSDLSVGVETQHF
10	NA	TRBV4-2	TRBJ1-2	NA	TGTGCCAGCAGCCCGGACAGCTACACCTTC	CASSPDSYTF
15	TRBD1	TRBV7-9	TRBJ2-7	once	TGTGCCAGCAGCTTACGATATACAGGGGGCCTTGAGCAGTACTTC	CASSLRYTGGLEQYF
14	TRBD2	TRBV5-1	TRBJ2-7	many	TGCGCCAGCAGCTTGCGGGCTAGCGGGGACGAGCAGTACTTC	CASSLRASGDEQYF
16	NA	TRBV29-1	TRBJ2-2	NA	TGCAGCGTTCAGAGGGGGGCCGGGAGTGGAACCGGGGAGCTGTTTTTT	CSVQRGAGSGTGELFF
15	NA	TRBV7-9	TRBJ2-7	NA	TGTGCCAGCAGCTTAGTAGGAACAGGATTCTACGAGCAGTACTTC	CASSLVGTGFYEQYF
15	NA	TRBV5-1	TRBJ1-3	NA	TGCGCCAGCAGCTTGGATGGGAATTCTGGAAACACCATATATTTT	CASSLDGNSGNTIYF
13	TRBD1	TRBV11-2	TRBJ1-1	many	TGTGCCAGCAGCCGGGACAGGTACCCTGAAGCTTTCTTT	CASSRDRYPEAFF
11	NA	TRBV2	TRBJ2-2	many	TGTGCCAGCAGTCCAGAGCGAGAGCTGTTTTTT	CASSPERELFF
16	TRBD1	TRBV30	TRBJ2-5	few	TGTGCCTGGAGGGATCGACAGGGGGCGCACCAAGAGACCCAGTACTTC	CAWRDRQGAHQETQYF
15	TRBD1	TRBV5-1	TRBJ1-1	few	TGCGCCAGCAGCTTGTCGGTGAGGGGGACAGCTGAAGCTTTCTTT	CASSLSVRGTAEAFF
12	NA	TRBV29-1	TRBJ2-1	few	TGCAGCGTTGAGTACAGATACAATGAGCAGTTCTTC	CSVEYRYNEQFF
13	NA	TRBV24-1	TRBJ1-2	NA	TGTGCCACCAGTGAACGGAGTGGCTATGGCTACACCTTC	CATSERSGYGYTF
16	NA	TRBV6-5	TRBJ1-2	many	TGTGCCAGCAGTTACTTCCAGACAAGCTCAAACTATGGCTACACCTTC	CASSYFQTSSNYGYTF
13	TRBD2	TRBV7-2	TRBJ2-6	NA	TGTGCCAGCAGCTTAGGCGGGACTAGCGTCCTGACTTTC	CASSLGGTSVLTF
15	TRBD2	TRBV12-3/TRBV12-4	TRBJ2-1	NA	TGTGCCAGCAGTATAGCGGGAGGGCCTCTCAATGAGCAGTTCTTC	CASSIAGGPLNEQFF
14	NA	TRBV20-1	TRBJ1-6	NA	TGCAGTGCTACGTCGTTCCAAGAGGCATCACCCCTCCACTTT	CSATSFQEASPLHF
17	TRBD2	TRBV20-1	TRBJ2-1	NA	TGCAGTGCCAGGACTAGCGGGAATATAGGCTTTAGGAATGAGCAGTTCTTC	CSARTSGNIGFRNEQFF
12	NA	TRBV20-1	TRBJ1-2	many	TGCAGTGCTAGACCCGGGGCCTATGGCTACACCTTC	CSARPGAYGYTF
17	TRBD2	TRBV7-2	TRBJ2-3	NA	TGTGCCAGCAGCTTAGTGGGACTAGCGGGGAGCACAGATACGCAGTATTTT	CASSLVGLAGSTDTQYF
14	TRBD2	TRBV29-1	TRBJ2-7	NA	TGCAGCGTTTCGGGACTAGCGGGAAACTACGAGCAGTACTTC	CSVSGLAGNYEQYF
13	TRBD1	TRBV20-1	TRBJ1-6	NA	TGCAGTGGACTGGGACAGGGAGTTTCACCCCTCCACTTT	CSGLGQGVSPLHF
20	NA	TRBV15	TRBJ1-6	NA	TGTGCCACCAGCAGAGATAAGAACAGGGTTGTTAAAGGAGTGAATCAGCCCCTCCACTTT	CATSRDKNRVVKGVNQPLHF
14	TRBD2	TRBV10-3	TRBJ2-5	many	TGTGCCACCCGGACTAGCCCCAACCAAGAGACCCAGTACTTC	CATRTSPNQETQYF
15	NA	TRBV7-8	TRBJ1-2	NA	TGTGCCAGCAGTGGAAGGGGGACGGCTAACTATGGCTACACCTTC	CASSGRGTANYGYTF
14	TRBD1	TRBV29-1	TRBJ1-4	NA	TGCAGCGTTGAAAGGGACAGGGTGGGCGAAAAACTGTTTTTT	CSVERDRVGEKLFF
16	TRBD2	TRBV6-5	TRBJ2-7	NA	TGTGCCAGCAGTTATTCAGGACTAGCGGGAACCTACGAGCAGTACTTC	CASSYSGLAGTYEQYF
16	NA	TRBV6-6	TRBJ1-5	NA	TGTGCCAGCAGTTACGTCCTAGCGGGAGGGCAAGAGACCCAGCATTTT	CASSYVLAGGQETQHF
14	TRBD2	TRBV5-1	TRBJ2-7	NA	TGCGCCAGCGGAAATGGGACTAGGACCTACGAGCAGTACTTC	CASGNGTRTYEQYF
19	TRBD1	TRBV4-2	TRBJ2-6	many	TGTGCCAGCAGCCAAGTGAACACGGGGACAGGCTCTGGGGCCAACGTCCTGACTTTC	CASSQVNTGTGSGANVLTF
15	NA	TRBV10-3	TRBJ2-7	many	TGTGCCATCAGTGATCCTCAACAGGGTTCCGACGAGCAGTACTTC	CAISDPQQGSDEQYF